This TCR beta chain was identified in a study of T cell repertoires in cytomegalovirus infection. Study background: Through public TCR beta signatures, both CMV infection and matching HLA type were indicated.

On this clonotype itself: Its specificity is unknown. Being one base from a much bigger clone, this may be a read error.

The CDR3 extends over 16 amino acids. Germline-derived CDR1 and CDR2 are SGHVS and FQNEAQ. Via MiXCR, TCRdb re-called the reads, giving one row per CDR3 protein. The sample records around 740,000 distinct CDR3 sequences, approximately 40% being singletons. Points from the study as a whole: Accumulated public TCR beta family frequency recognized individuals carrying CMV together with the relevant HLA. Predominance within the ex vivo response was attributable to HLA-C-restricted CMV-specific TCR beta clonotypes.

J is TRBJ2-7 and V is TRBV7-8, with 9 bases fitting TRBD1. The sequenced material came from PBMCs. The clonotype originates from a human donor in good health (CMV status not recorded). Some clones in this sample may be carry-over from other donors' samples. The CDR3, as DNA: TGTTCCAGCAGTTTAGAGGAGCGGGACAGGGTAGGAGAGCAGTACTTC. It encodes CSSSLEERDRVGEQYF.